Below, 20 T cell receptor beta chains from the same sample are listed, as sequenced in a study of T cell repertoires in cytomegalovirus infection. TCRdb re-called the reads with MiXCR, one entry per CDR3 protein. Found here are fewer than 250,000 distinct CDR3 sequences, about 20% of them singletons; the top ten hold about 20%. The sample comprised CD8+ T cells from PBMCs. These receptors were collected from a human donor in good health (CMV status not recorded). Some clones in this sample may be carry-over from other donors' samples.

The table lists this clonotype with a few counts. The chain joins TRBV12-5 to TRBJ2-7; TRBD2 is a possible D gene (6 bases). This CDR3 is built from 14 residues. Germline V gene sequence: CDR1 LGHNT, CDR2 FRNRAP. The ends were cut back, 3 bases at V and 2 bases at J, with 11 bases in the middle. In nucleotides, the CDR3 is TGTGCTAGTGGTTTCGGAGGGGCGGCCTACGAGCAGTACTTC. Its protein is CASGFGGAAYEQYF.

This clonotype came up a few times. The chain joins TRBV15 to TRBJ2-7; D is possibly TRBD1 (6 bases). CDR1 and CDR2 (germline): LNHNV, YYDKDF (reference sequence). Trimming took 1 base from V and 2 from J, leaving 15 bases between them. This CDR3 spans 16 amino acids. The CDR3 DNA reads as TGTGCCACCAGCAGAGGAGACGGGACAATTACCTACGAGCAGTACTTC. Translation: CATSRGDGTITYEQYF.

This clonotype was observed a few times. The chain recombines TRBV2 with TRBJ1-2, with 9 nucleotides matching TRBD1. This CDR3 is built from 15 residues. Germline-derived CDR1 and CDR2 are SNHLY and FYNNEI. The V and J ends lost 4 bases and 3 bases, in that order; junction bases with no gene match: 6. CDR3 nucleotides: TGTGCCAGCAGTGCGAGCCGGGACAGGGACTATGGCTACACCTTC. Protein product: CASSASRDRDYGYTF.

This clonotype was recorded many times. The chain has TRBV28 and TRBJ2-5; no definite D call. Trimming pared 6 bases from V and 1 base from J, leaving 12 bases between. This CDR3 contains 14 residues. Germline CDR1 reads MDHEN; CDR2 reads SYDVKM. CDR3 nucleotide sequence: TGTGCCAGCAGCACCGGACGGTTCCAAGAGACCCAGTACTTC. Its translation: CASSTGRFQETQYF.

Of note for this clonotype: With a much larger clone just one base away, this may be a read error. The chain carries TRBV7-8 and TRBJ2-1; 9 positions match TRBD1. Germline-derived CDR1 and CDR2 are SGHVS and FQNEAQ. This CDR3 region has 15 residues. The CDR3 here is CANSLAWTGENEQFF. In DNA form, the CDR3 reads TGTGCCAACAGCTTAGCGTGGACAGGGGAAAATGAGCAGTTCTTC.

The chain has TRBV6-5 and TRBJ2-5; a weak D match, TRBD1 (5 bases). The ends were cut back, 0 bases at V and 2 bases at J, with 13 bases in the middle. The CDR3 loop spans 16 amino acids. Germline V gene sequence: CDR1 MNHEY, CDR2 SVGAGI. The CDR3 loop is CASSYSPADIQETQYF. CDR3 DNA: TGTGCCAGCAGTTACTCACCGGCGGACATTCAAGAGACCCAGTACTTC.

J is TRBJ2-1 and V is TRBV4-1; TRBD2 is a possible D gene (6 bases). This CDR3 has 16 amino acids. Trimming cost V 1 base and J 6 bases, with 16 bases left between them. In germline, CDR1 is MGHRA, CDR2 YSYEKL. CDR3 nucleotides: TGCGCCAGCAGCCAAGCTCCTCGGGGGTCCCCCAATGAGCAGTTCTTC. Its translation: CASSQAPRGSPNEQFF.

The rearrangement links TRBV4-1 to TRBJ2-1; TRBD2 agrees at 7 bases. Germline CDR1 MGHRA, CDR2 YSYEKL. Losses at the gene ends were 8 bases for V and 13 bases for J; bases not matched to a gene: 32. The CDR3 extends over 19 amino acids. For the CDR3, the DNA is TGCGCCAGCCCCTGTTTGGGACTACAGGAAAGACAATCCCCTCTTAATCAGTTCTTC. The encoded protein is CASPCLGLQERQSPLNQFF.

This clonotype appeared a few times. This chain links TRBV20-1 with TRBJ2-2; 7 bases are shared with TRBD1. The CDR3 is made up of 14 amino acids. J was trimmed by 3 bases and V by 6 bases; bases with no gene match: 7. From germline, CDR1 is DFQATT and CDR2 SNEGSKA (reference sequence). CDR3 DNA: TGCAGTGCCGTGGACAGGAGCGACACCGGGGAGCTGTTTTTT. Translated, it gives CSAVDRSDTGELFF.

The chain employs TRBV15 and TRBJ2-2; D possibly corresponds to TRBD2 (5 bases). Between the trimmed V and J ends, which lost 3 bases and 1 base, there was a span of 9 bases. CDR1 and CDR2 from the germline V gene are LNHNV and YYDKDF (reference sequence). This CDR3 comprises 15 residues. CDR3 DNA sequence: TGTGCCACCAGCAGCTGGACTGAGAACACCGGGGAGCTGTTTTTT. The encoded protein is CATSSWTENTGELFF.

Remarks on this clonotype: A single base separates this from a much larger clone, so it may be a read error. The V gene is TRBV7-6, the J gene TRBJ2-2, with D maybe TRBD1 (6 bases). Per the germline V gene, CDR1 is SGHVS and CDR2 is FNYEAQ. This CDR3 contains 16 residues. The CDR3 nucleotides are TGTGCCAGCAGGGACAGTATTAGAGGGGACACCAGGGAGCTGTTTTTT. It translates to CASRDSIRGDTRELFF. Drawing the rest from reference TRBV7-6 and TRBJ2-2, the complete variable domain is GAGVSQSPRYKVTKRGQDVALRCDPISGHVSLYWYRQALGQGPEFLTYFNYEAQQDKSGLPNDRFSAERPEGSISTLTIQRTEQRDSAMYRCASRDSIRGDTRELFFGEGSRLTVL.

This clonotype was counted a few times. V gene TRBV29-1 combines with J gene TRBJ1-1; D is undetermined. CDR1 is SQVTM, CDR2 ANQGSEA, per germline. V was pared by 1 base and J by 10 bases, with 16 bases between. The CDR3 has 13 residues. The chain's CDR3 is CSVEVTGPLGAFF. Here the CDR3 DNA reads TGCAGCGTTGAAGTTACCGGGCCCCTAGGAGCTTTCTTT.

This clonotype was observed many times. The gene calls are TRBV7-2 and TRBJ1-4; 8 positions agree with TRBD1. This CDR3 spans 14 amino acids. Per germline, CDR1 SGHTA and CDR2 FQGNSA. J gave up 7 bases and V 5 bases, and 6 bases lay outside the gene matches. The CDR3 loop is CASSPAGTGEKLFF. In DNA form, the CDR3 reads TGTGCCAGCAGCCCAGCCGGGACAGGTGAAAAACTGTTTTTT.

V is TRBV7-6 and J is TRBJ2-7, with 8 bases identical to TRBD1. With 4 bases clipped from V and 5 bases from J, the junction kept 7 bases outside the gene matches. The V gene's germline CDR1 is SGHVS and CDR2 FNYEAQ. The CDR3 has 14 residues. CDR3 sequence reads: CASSWTGTFDEQYF. The CDR3, as DNA: TGTGCCAGCAGCTGGACAGGGACGTTCGACGAGCAGTACTTC.

The chain employs TRBV4-1 and TRBJ1-2, with D maybe TRBD1 (6 bases). Germline V gene sequence: CDR1 MGHRA, CDR2 YSYEKL. Deletions cut 4 bases from V and 6 bases from J, with 15 bases between. CDR3 length: 14 amino acids. The CDR3 loop reads CASSPPGGANGYTF. CDR3 DNA: TGCGCCAGCAGCCCCCCCGGGGGCGCAAATGGCTACACCTTC.

The chain is built from TRBV6-6 and TRBJ1-5; D is ambiguous. This CDR3 has 13 residues. The V and J ends lost 2 bases and 4 bases respectively, with 6 bases between them. Germline values: CDR1 MNHNY, CDR2 SVGAGI (reference sequence). CDR3 coding DNA: TGTGCCAGCAGTTACGTCCGAAATCAGCCCCAGCATTTT. It codes for CASSYVRNQPQHF.

V usage is TRBV15 and J usage is TRBJ2-1; D gene uncertain. CDR3 length: 15 amino acids. The V and J ends lost 2 bases and 1 base respectively, with 9 bases between them. CDR1 and CDR2 from the germline V gene are LNHNV and YYDKDF (reference sequence). CDR3 loop: CATSRPRESYNEQFF. For the CDR3, the DNA is TGTGCCACCAGCAGACCGCGAGAGTCCTACAATGAGCAGTTCTTC. The full variable domain, its missing parts supplied by reference TRBV15 and TRBJ2-1, is DAMVIQNPRYQVTQFGKPVTLSCSQTLNHNVMYWYQQKSSQAPKLLFHYYDKDFNNEADTPDNFQSRRPNTSFCFLDIRSPGLGDTAMYLCATSRPRESYNEQFFGPGTRLTVL.

The CDR3 DNA reads as TGTGCCAGCAGTGCAACGCAACTAGCGGGCTACACAGATACGCAGTATTTT. It yields the protein CASSATQLAGYTDTQYF. The chain carries TRBV25-1 and TRBJ2-3; 9 nucleotides line up with TRBD2. Germline CDR1 MGHDK, CDR2 SYGVNS. The CDR3 has 17 residues. The V and J ends lost 4 bases and 2 bases, in that order; junction bases with no gene match: 10.

The CDR3 DNA reads as TGCAGCGTTGAGGGTAGGGACAGGGCGCTCTATGGCTACACCTTC. It codes for CSVEGRDRALYGYTF. This chain links TRBV29-1 with TRBJ1-2, with 9 nucleotides matching TRBD1. The V segment lost 3 bases and the J segment 4 bases; nucleotides outside the gene matches: 9. The CDR3 loop spans 15 amino acids. CDR1 is SQVTM and CDR2 is ANQGSEA in the germline V gene.

This clonotype came up a few times. This chain joins TRBV29-1 and TRBJ2-5; 7 bases are shared with TRBD1. The germline CDR1 and CDR2 sequences are SQVTM and ANQGSEA. The CDR3 is 13 amino acids. Germline trimming cut 2 bases from V and 4 bases from J; bases unmatched to any gene: 4. The CDR3 DNA is TGCAGCGTTGAAAGGACAGGCGGAGAGACCCAGTACTTC. It yields the protein CSVERTGGETQYF.